This T cell receptor beta chain was recorded in a study of vaccination and CD4 T cells after COVID-19. As for the study in general: Post-COVID draws followed diagnosis by a median around 92 days (range 35 to 161). Overall study results and limits: Nearly all convalescent vaccine-specific clones, 304 of 307, recognized only SARS-CoV-2 spike. Reactive clonotype counts went from median approximately 20 after infection to roughly 41 after vaccination, nonsignificantly.

Noted treatment: roughly 10-day PBMC culture with coronavirus spike peptide pools or control peptides (ViraFEST assay). To note about this clonotype: Its specificity is not known.

Sequence data for DNA of cultured CD4+ T cells were generated by the Oncomine TCR Beta short-read assay. TCRdb re-called the PCR reads through MiXCR, storing one row per CDR3 protein. The data show about 5,200 distinct CDR3 sequences, with 40% seen just once and 34% held by the top ten. The CDR3 covers 12 residues. V lost 3 bases to trimming and J lost 6 bases, with 8 bases between them. In germline, CDR1 is KGHSH, CDR2 LQKENI. This chain joins TRBV18 and TRBJ1-2, with D hard to call. Sequenced: CD4+ T cells from blood, cultured in vitro. The sequence was obtained from a human donor who had recovered from COVID-19. The CDR3 DNA reads TGTGCCAGCTCACCGGGTCAGCATGGCTACACCTTC. The encoded protein is CASSPGQHGYTF.